This TCR beta chain was documented in a study of blood T cell repertoires in COVID-19. Study background: Samples representing acute and convalescent COVID-19 were sourced from the United States, Italy and Spain. The analysed material was cDNA or gDNA that came from T cells, B-cell-depleted T cells, or PBMCs.

Original processing methods: Scientists estimated how many nucleated cells there were by amplifying reference gene primers. Using immunoSEQ multiplex PCR, the repertoire was profiled, and TCRdb retains in-frame clones only, with some absent. The V and J calls and the clone size are those of that table, but D and trimming were determined from the DNA. The sample carries about 210,000 clones, around 83% recorded once. CDR1 and CDR2 from the germline V gene are SGHKS and YYEKEE (reference sequence). This CDR3 is built from 15 residues. The trim removed 3 bases at V and 3 bases at J, leaving 3 bases unmatched.

The chain has TRBV5-5 and TRBJ2-7, with 13 nucleotides matching TRBD2. The sequence derives from a woman in her fifties or sixties with acute or convalescent COVID-19. The sample comprised peripheral blood. CDR3 sequence: CASSWTSGSNYEQYF. The DNA for the CDR3 is TGTGCCAGCAGCTGGACTAGCGGGAGTAACTACGAGCAGTACTTC.